Each of the 23 T cell receptor beta chains below was sequenced from the same sample in a study of spatial heterogeneity in lung cancer. The study's findings and limits: Within tumors, counts of expanded alpha and beta TCRs tracked tumor mutation counts.

These TCRs' antigens remain unknown. Time point denoted: sample taken at primary tumor resection. TCRdb independently ran MiXCR on the 5' RACE reads; one entry per CDR3 protein. The sample includes 4,000 to 6,500 distinct CDR3 sequences, about 12% of them seen just once. The material sequenced was lung tumor tissue, taken at surgery. The receptors shown here come from a male donor with early-stage non-small cell lung cancer.

Judged by abundance, this clonotype is medium-sized. This rearrangement joins TRBV7-2 to TRBJ2-1; 10 positions agree with TRBD2. V lost 5 bases, J lost 5 bases, and 21 bases stayed unmatched. CDR3 length: 20 amino acids. Germline CDR1 is SGHTA and CDR2 is FQGNSA. CDR3 sequence (DNA): TGTGCCAGCAGCCTAAGGCCCGGGGCCTCTCTAGCGGGGGCGAACAATGAGCAGTTCTTC. This sequence encodes CASSLRPGASLAGANNEQFF.

The V gene is TRBV21-1, the J gene TRBJ1-1; the table names TRBD1, a call not compared with the DNA. TRBV21-1 has pseudogene status. The CDR3 is 17 amino acids. In DNA, the CDR3 is TGTGCCAGCAGGCAAAGAGCCGGGACAGGGGAGGACACTGAAGCTTTCTTT. This gives the protein CASRQRAGTGEDTEAFF.

This clonotype came up a few times. The rearrangement uses TRBV7-2 and TRBJ2-2; no clear D gene. The CDR3 contains 13 residues. V was trimmed by 4 bases and J by 8 bases, leaving 11 bases between them. Germline CDR1 reads SGHTA; CDR2 reads FQGNSA. The DNA of the CDR3 is TGTGCCAGCAGCTCCTCTATGGCGGGGGAGCTGTTTTTT. Its translation is CASSSSMAGELFF.

There are a few counts of this clonotype. The chain employs TRBV7-3 and TRBJ2-2; 11 positions agree with TRBD2. The CDR3 is 16 residues long. V dropped 5 bases and J dropped 3; count of bases not matched to a gene: 5. CDR1 is SGHTA and CDR2 is FQGTGA in the germline V gene. The CDR3 nucleotides read TGTGCCAGCAGCCCCGGACTAGCGGGCCACACCGGGGAGCTGTTTTTT. Translation gives CASSPGLAGHTGELFF. The whole variable domain, filled in from reference TRBV7-3 and TRBJ2-2, reads GAGVSQTPSNKVTEKGKYVELRCDPISGHTALYWYRQSLGQGPEFLIYFQGTGAADDSGLPNDRFFAVRPEGSVSTLKIQRTERGDSAVYLCASSPGLAGHTGELFFGEGSRLTVL.

This clonotype rates as large. The J gene is TRBJ2-2, the V gene TRBV4-2; perhaps TRBD1 as D (6 bases). V was clipped by 4 bases and J by 1 base, with 10 bases between them. The CDR3 is made up of 15 amino acids. The germline V gene has CDR1 LGHNA and CDR2 YNFKEQ. CDR3 bases: TGTGCCAGCAGCCCAGTGACAGGGAACACCGGGGAGCTGTTTTTT. The encoded protein is CASSPVTGNTGELFF.

By share of the sample, this clonotype is large. This chain connects TRBV5-1 to TRBJ2-5; 9 bases are shared with TRBD1. This CDR3 is 14 amino acids long. V shed 4 bases, J shed 5 bases, and the junction held 6 bases outside the gene matches. Germline CDR1 reads SGHRS; CDR2 reads YFSETQ. CDR3 DNA: TGCGCCAGCAGCCCCGGGACAGGGCAGGAGACCCAGTACTTC. Protein sequence: CASSPGTGQETQYF.

This clonotype came up a few times. The chain's CDR3 is CSGETGDEQYF. DNA of the CDR3: TGCAGCGGTGAGACAGGGGACGAGCAGTACTTC. The V and J genes are TRBV29-1 and TRBJ2-7; 8 positions match TRBD1. There are 11 residues in the CDR3. CDR1 and CDR2 (germline): SQVTM, ANQGSEA. Trimming at V came to 7 bases and at J to 5 bases, leaving 4 bases not matched to a gene.

Relative to its sample, this clonotype is medium-sized (0.01 to 0.1%). The chain links TRBV4-2 to TRBJ2-7; D is possibly TRBD2 (5 bases). Looked up from germline, CDR1 is LGHNA and CDR2 is YNFKEQ. CDR3 length: 13 amino acids. With 1 base removed from V and 3 bases from J, the gap between germline ends came to 7 bases. CDR3 nucleotide sequence: TGTGCCAGCAGCCAAGGAGGGAACTACGAGCAGTACTTC. Translating it yields CASSQGGNYEQYF.

At least ten counts were recorded for this clonotype. The chain recombines TRBV2 with TRBJ2-5; 10 nucleotides line up with TRBD2. Germline V gene lookup returns CDR1 SNHLY and CDR2 FYNNEI. J lost 1 base, V lost 1 base, and 3 bases had no gene match. The CDR3 covers 16 residues. CDR3 protein: CASSEGIAGGQETQYF. The CDR3 nucleotides are TGTGCCAGCAGTGAAGGAATAGCGGGGGGCCAAGAGACCCAGTACTTC.

This clonotype has a count of ten or more. The V gene is TRBV7-2, the J gene TRBJ1-2; D not certain. The CDR3 consists of 13 residues. CDR1 is SGHTA and CDR2 is FQGNSA in the germline V gene. The V gene lost 0 bases and the J gene lost 5 bases, with 7 bases spanning the gap. The CDR3, as DNA: TGTGCCAGCAGCTTAGCTGGAGGTTATGGCTACACCTTC. The encoded protein is CASSLAGGYGYTF. Full variable domain (remainder filled in from reference TRBV7-2 and TRBJ1-2): GAGVSQSPSNKVTEKGKDVELRCDPISGHTALYWYRQSLGQGLEFLIYFQGNSAPDKSGLPSDRFSAERTGGSVSTLTIQRTQQEDSAVYLCASSLAGGYGYTFGSGTRLTVV.

By its share, this clonotype is medium-sized (0.01 to 0.1%). The rearrangement joins TRBV2 to TRBJ2-5; D perhaps matches TRBD2 (5 bases). This CDR3 spans 13 amino acids. Germline CDR1 is SNHLY and CDR2 is FYNNEI. V was pared by 5 bases and J by 9 bases, with 16 bases between. CDR3 loop: CASSPEADWAQYF. The CDR3 DNA follows: TGTGCCAGCAGTCCCGAGGCGGACTGGGCCCAGTACTTC.

This clonotype was counted only a few times. The chain combines TRBV29-1 with TRBJ1-3, with D perhaps TRBD1 (6 bases). The CDR3 extends over 13 amino acids. V gave up 7 bases and J gave up 0 bases, with 10 bases separating them. The germline V gene encodes CDR1 SQVTM and CDR2 ANQGSEA. CDR3 amino acids: CSARTDSGNTIYF. DNA of the CDR3: TGCAGCGCGAGGACAGACTCTGGAAACACCATATATTTT.

This sequence joins TRBV4-3 and TRBJ2-7; possibly TRBD2 for D (5 bases). This CDR3 spans 13 amino acids. The germline V gene encodes CDR1 LGHNA and CDR2 YSLEER. Trimming pared 4 bases from V and 6 bases from J, leaving 13 bases between. In DNA form, the CDR3 reads TGCGCCAGCAGCCTTACTAGAGAGGGCGAGCAGTACGTC. Translation gives CASSLTREGEQYV.

This clonotype was detected only a few times. The genes are TRBV12-3 or TRBV12-4 and TRBJ1-1; D is perhaps TRBD1 (6 bases). The CDR3 spans 15 residues. The V end was cut by 1 base, the J end by 6 bases, with 15 bases between. CDR3 in amino acids: CASSLDRVKLAEAFF. The CDR3 DNA follows: TGTGCCAGCAGTTTAGACAGGGTTAAACTGGCTGAAGCTTTCTTT.

J is TRBJ2-7 and V is TRBV24-1; possibly TRBD1 or TRBD2 for D (5 bases each). Trimming took off 4 bases at V and 3 bases at J, with 12 bases between the two ends. CDR1 and CDR2 from the germline V gene are KGHDR and SFDVKD. The CDR3 totals 14 residues. The CDR3 region has the DNA TGTGCCACCAGTGAATCCGGGACGATCTACGAGCAGTACTTC. Amino acids: CATSESGTIYEQYF.

J is TRBJ2-2 and V is TRBV5-6; 9 bases agree with TRBD2. The CDR3 runs 17 residues. Germline trimming cut 5 bases from V and 5 bases from J; bases unmatched to any gene: 13. Germline values: CDR1 SGHDT, CDR2 YYEEEE. CDR3 bases: TGTGCCAGCAGAAACCAAAACGGGACTAGCCGAACCGGGGAGCTGTTTTTT. Residues: CASRNQNGTSRTGELFF.

The V and J genes are TRBV11-2 and TRBJ2-7, with D uncertain. The CDR3 has 13 residues. The V end was cut by 0 bases, the J end by 4 bases, with 7 bases between. The germline CDR1 and CDR2 sequences are SGHAT and FQNNGV. The CDR3 sequence is CASSLEAEYEQYV. CDR3 nucleotide sequence: TGTGCCAGCAGCTTAGAGGCGGAGTACGAGCAGTACGTC.

This clonotype is large. The V gene is TRBV6-2 or TRBV6-3, the J gene TRBJ1-6; D is unresolved. The germline gives CDR1 MNHEY, CDR2 SVGEGT. CDR3 length equals 15 residues. The V end was cut by 0 bases, the J end by 9 bases, with 12 bases between. CDR3 coding DNA: TGTGCCAGCAGTTACTCGTGGCGGACTCCTTCACCCCTCCACTTT. Translated: CASSYSWRTPSPLHF.

The V gene is TRBV12-3 or TRBV12-4, the J gene TRBJ2-1; D perhaps matches TRBD2 (6 bases). V was shortened by 7 bases and J by 6 bases, with 13 bases between the two germline ends. There are 13 residues in the CDR3. This chain's CDR3 is CASTLGLTNEQFF. The CDR3 nucleotides read TGTGCCAGCACCTTAGGACTAACCAATGAGCAGTTCTTC.

This clonotype was observed a handful of times. The chain combines TRBV18 with TRBJ2-3; 9 nucleotides line up with TRBD2. This CDR3 is 14 amino acids long. In germline, CDR1 is KGHSH, CDR2 LQKENI. J lost 1 base, V lost 6 bases, and 2 bases had no gene match. The CDR3 coding sequence is TGTGCCAGCTCCCGCGGGGGGGGCACAGATACGCAGTATTTT. Translation gives CASSRGGGTDTQYF.

This clonotype has ten or more counts. The chain links TRBV5-1 to TRBJ2-1, with D tentatively TRBD1 or TRBD2 (5 bases each). The germline V gene encodes CDR1 SGHRS and CDR2 YFSETQ. V was shortened by 4 bases and J by 0 bases, with 17 bases between the two germline ends. This CDR3 comprises 17 residues. CDR3 nucleotide sequence: TGCGCCAGCAGCGCGTGGGGACCCCAGAGCTCCTACAATGAGCAGTTCTTC. Residues: CASSAWGPQSSYNEQFF.

By sample share, this clonotype is medium-sized. This chain connects TRBV18 to TRBJ2-5, with a tentative D call TRBD1 (5 bases). V gave up 0 bases and J gave up 4 bases, with 15 bases separating them. This CDR3 is 16 amino acids long. CDR1 KGHSH and CDR2 LQKENI come from the germline V gene. CDR3 loop: CASSPPKTGQGETQYF. In nucleotides, the CDR3 is TGTGCCAGCTCACCACCGAAAACAGGTCAAGGAGAGACCCAGTACTTC.

Ten or more counts support this clonotype. This chain links TRBV11-1 with TRBJ1-6; D unresolved. Trimming took 5 bases from V and 6 from J, leaving 8 bases between them. CDR1 is SGHAT and CDR2 is FQDESV in the germline V gene (reference sequence). This CDR3 is built from 13 residues. The CDR3 region has the DNA TGTGCCAGCAGCCCCGGAATTAATTCACCCCTCCACTTT. It codes for CASSPGINSPLHF.